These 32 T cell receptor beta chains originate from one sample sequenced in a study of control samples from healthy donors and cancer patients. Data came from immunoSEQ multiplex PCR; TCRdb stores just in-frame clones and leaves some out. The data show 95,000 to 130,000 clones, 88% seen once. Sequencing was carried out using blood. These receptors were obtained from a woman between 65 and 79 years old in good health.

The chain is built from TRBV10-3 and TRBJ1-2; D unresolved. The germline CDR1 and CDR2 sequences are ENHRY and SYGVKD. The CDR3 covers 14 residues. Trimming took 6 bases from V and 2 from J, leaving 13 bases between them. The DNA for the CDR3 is TGTGCCATCAGAGGGTGGGCCAAGAACTATGGCTACACCTTC. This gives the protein CAIRGWAKNYGYTF.

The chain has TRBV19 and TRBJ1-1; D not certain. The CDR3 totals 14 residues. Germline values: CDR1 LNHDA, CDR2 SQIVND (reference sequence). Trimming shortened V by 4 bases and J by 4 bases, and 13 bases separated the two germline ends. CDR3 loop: CASSKGSGITEAFF. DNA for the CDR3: TGTGCCAGTAGTAAGGGAAGTGGTATCACTGAAGCTTTCTTT.

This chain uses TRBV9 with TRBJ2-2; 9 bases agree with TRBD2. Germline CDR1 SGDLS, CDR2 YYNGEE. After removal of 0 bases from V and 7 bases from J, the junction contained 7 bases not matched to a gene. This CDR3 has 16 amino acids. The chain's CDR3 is CASSVGSGGHNGELFF. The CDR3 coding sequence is TGTGCCAGCAGCGTAGGTAGCGGGGGCCATAACGGGGAGCTGTTTTTT. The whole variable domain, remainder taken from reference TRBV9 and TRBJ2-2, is DSGVTQTPKHLITATGQRVTLRCSPRSGDLSVYWYQQSLDQGLQFLIQYYNGEERAKGNILERFSAQQFPDLHSELNLSSLELGDSALYFCASSVGSGGHNGELFFGEGSRLTVL.

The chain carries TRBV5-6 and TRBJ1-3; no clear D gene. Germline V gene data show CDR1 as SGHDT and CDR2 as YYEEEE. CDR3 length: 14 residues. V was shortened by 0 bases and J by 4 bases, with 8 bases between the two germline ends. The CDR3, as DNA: TGTGCCAGCAGCTTGGGAGCGAGCGGAAACACCATATATTTT. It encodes CASSLGASGNTIYF.

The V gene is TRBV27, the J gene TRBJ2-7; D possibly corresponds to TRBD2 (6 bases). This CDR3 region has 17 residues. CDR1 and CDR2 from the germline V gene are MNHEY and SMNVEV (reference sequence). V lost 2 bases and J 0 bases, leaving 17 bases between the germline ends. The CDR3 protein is CASSLIVGTAASYEQYF. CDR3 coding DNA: TGTGCCAGCAGTTTAATAGTGGGGACTGCTGCCTCCTACGAGCAGTACTTC.

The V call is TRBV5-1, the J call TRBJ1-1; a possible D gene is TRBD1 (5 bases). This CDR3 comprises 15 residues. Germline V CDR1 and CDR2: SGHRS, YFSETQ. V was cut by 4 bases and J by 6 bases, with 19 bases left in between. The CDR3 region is CASSPGFQGASEAFF. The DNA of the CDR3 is TGCGCCAGCAGCCCAGGCTTTCAGGGAGCCTCTGAAGCTTTCTTT.

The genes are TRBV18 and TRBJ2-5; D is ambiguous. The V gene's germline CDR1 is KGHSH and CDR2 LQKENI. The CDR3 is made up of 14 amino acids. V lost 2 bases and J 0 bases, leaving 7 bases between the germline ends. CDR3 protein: CASSPTMDQETQYF. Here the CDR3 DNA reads TGTGCCAGCTCACCAACGATGGACCAAGAGACCCAGTACTTC.

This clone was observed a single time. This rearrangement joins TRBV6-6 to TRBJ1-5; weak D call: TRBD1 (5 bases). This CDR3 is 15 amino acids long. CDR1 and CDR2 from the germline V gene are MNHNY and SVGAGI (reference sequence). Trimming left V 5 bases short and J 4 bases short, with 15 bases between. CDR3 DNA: TGTGCCAGCAGTCTAACCATGGGACCGAATCAGCCCCAGCATTTT. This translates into CASSLTMGPNQPQHF.

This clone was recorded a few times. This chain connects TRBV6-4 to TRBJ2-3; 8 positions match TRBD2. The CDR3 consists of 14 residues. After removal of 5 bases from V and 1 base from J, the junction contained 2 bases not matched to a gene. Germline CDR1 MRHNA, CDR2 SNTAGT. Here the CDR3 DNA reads TGTGCCAGCAGTCGAGCGGGGGGCACAGATACGCAGTATTTT. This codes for CASSRAGGTDTQYF.

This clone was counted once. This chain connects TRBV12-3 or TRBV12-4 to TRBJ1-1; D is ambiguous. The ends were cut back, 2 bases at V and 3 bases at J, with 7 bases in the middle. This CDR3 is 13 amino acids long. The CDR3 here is CASSLPGYTEAFF. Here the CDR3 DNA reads TGTGCCAGCAGTTTACCGGGATACACTGAAGCTTTCTTT.

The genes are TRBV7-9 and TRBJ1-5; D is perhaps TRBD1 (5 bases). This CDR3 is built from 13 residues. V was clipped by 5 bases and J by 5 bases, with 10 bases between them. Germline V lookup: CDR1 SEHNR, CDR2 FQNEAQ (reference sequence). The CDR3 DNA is TGTGCCAGCAGCAGGGACGGCGATCAGCCCCAGCATTTT. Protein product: CASSRDGDQPQHF.

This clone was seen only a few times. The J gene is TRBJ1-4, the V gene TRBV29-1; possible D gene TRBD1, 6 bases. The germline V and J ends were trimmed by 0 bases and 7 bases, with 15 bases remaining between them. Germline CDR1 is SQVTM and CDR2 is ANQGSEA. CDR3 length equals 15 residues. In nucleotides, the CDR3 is TGCAGCGTTGAAGATGTTGGGGGGCACGGTGAAAAACTGTTTTTT. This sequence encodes CSVEDVGGHGEKLFF.

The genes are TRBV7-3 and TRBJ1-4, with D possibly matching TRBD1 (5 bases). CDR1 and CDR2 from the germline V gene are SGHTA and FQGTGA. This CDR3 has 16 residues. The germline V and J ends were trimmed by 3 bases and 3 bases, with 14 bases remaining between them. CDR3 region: CASSFPRGVANEKLFF. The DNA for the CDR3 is TGTGCCAGCAGCTTCCCCCGAGGGGTGGCTAATGAAAAACTGTTTTTT.

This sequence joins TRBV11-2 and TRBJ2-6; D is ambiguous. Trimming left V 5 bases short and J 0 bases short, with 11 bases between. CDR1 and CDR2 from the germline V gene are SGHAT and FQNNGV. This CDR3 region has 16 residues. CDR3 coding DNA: TGTGCCAGCAGCCGGTACGGGTCCTCTGGGGCCAACGTCCTGACTTTC. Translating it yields CASSRYGSSGANVLTF.

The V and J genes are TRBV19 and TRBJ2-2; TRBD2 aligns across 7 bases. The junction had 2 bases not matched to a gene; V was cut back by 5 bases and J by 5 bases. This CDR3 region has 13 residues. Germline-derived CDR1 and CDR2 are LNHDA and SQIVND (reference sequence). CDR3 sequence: CASSERGTGELFF. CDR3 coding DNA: TGTGCCAGTAGTGAGCGGGGAACCGGGGAGCTGTTTTTT.

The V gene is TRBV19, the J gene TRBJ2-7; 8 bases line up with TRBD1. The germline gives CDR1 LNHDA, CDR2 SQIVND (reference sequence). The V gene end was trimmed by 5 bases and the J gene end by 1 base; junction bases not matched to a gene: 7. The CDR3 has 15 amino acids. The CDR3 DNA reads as TGTGCCAGTAGTGCGCCGGGGACAGGTTCCTACGAGCAGTACTTC. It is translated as CASSAPGTGSYEQYF. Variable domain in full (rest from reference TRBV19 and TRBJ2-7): DGGITQSPKYLFRKEGQNVTLSCEQNLNHDAMYWYRQDPGQGLRLIYYSQIVNDFQKGDIAEGYSVSREKKESFPLTVTSAQKNPTAFYLCASSAPGTGSYEQYFGPGTRLTVT.

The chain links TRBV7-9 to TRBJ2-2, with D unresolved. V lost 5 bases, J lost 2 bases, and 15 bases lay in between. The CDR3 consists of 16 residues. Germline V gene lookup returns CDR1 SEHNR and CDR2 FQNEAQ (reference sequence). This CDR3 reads CASSRNVVANTGELFF. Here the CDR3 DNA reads TGTGCCAGCAGCCGCAACGTCGTGGCTAACACCGGGGAGCTGTTTTTT.

Written as DNA, the CDR3 is TGTGCAAGTCGCATTGGACTAGCGGGGGTGTTATTGGCCGGGGAGCTGTTTTTT. Amino acid sequence: CASRIGLAGVLLAGELFF. The chain recombines TRBV12-2 with TRBJ2-2; TRBD2 is the table's D call, not checked against the DNA. TRBV12-2 is a pseudogene segment. This CDR3 is built from 18 residues.

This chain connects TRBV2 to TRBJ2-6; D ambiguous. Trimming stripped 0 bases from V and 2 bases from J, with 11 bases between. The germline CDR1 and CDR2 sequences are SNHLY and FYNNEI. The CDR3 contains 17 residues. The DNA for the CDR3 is TGTGCCAGCAGTGAAGCGAGGTTTAATGCTGGGGCCAACGTCCTGACTTTC. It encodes CASSEARFNAGANVLTF.

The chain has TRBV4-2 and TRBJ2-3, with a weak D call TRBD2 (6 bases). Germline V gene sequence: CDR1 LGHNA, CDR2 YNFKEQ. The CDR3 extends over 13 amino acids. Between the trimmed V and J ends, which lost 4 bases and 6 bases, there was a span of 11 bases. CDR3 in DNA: TGTGCCAGCAGCCCCGGGGGTGGGGATACGCAGTATTTT. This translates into CASSPGGGDTQYF.

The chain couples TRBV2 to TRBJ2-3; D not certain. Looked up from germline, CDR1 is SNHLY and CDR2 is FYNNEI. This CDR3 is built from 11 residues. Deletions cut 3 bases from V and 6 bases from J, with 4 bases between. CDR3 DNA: TGTGCCAGCAGTGAGATGGATACGCAGTATTTT. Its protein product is CASSEMDTQYF.

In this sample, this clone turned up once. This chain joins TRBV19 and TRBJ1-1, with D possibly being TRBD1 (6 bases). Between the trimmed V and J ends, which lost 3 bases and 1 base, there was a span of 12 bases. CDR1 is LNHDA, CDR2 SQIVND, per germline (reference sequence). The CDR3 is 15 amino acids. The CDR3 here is CASSIWAGENTEAFF. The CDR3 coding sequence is TGTGCCAGTAGTATTTGGGCAGGGGAGAACACTGAAGCTTTCTTT.

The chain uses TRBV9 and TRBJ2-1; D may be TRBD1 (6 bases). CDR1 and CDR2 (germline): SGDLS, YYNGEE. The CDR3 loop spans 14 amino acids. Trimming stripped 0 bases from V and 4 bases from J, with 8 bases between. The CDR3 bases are TGTGCCAGCAGCGTAGAAGGGACATACAATGAGCAGTTCTTC. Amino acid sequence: CASSVEGTYNEQFF.

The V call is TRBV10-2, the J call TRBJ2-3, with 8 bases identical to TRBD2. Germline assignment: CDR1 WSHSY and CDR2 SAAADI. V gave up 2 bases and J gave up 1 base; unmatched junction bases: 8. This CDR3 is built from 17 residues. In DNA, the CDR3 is TGCGCCAGCAGTGAGCCGGTCGGGGGGGCCGGCACAGATACGCAGTATTTT. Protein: CASSEPVGGAGTDTQYF.

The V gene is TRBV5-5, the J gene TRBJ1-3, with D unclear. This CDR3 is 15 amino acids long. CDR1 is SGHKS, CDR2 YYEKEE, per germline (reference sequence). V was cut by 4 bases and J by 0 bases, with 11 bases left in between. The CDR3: CASSQDVYSGNTIYF. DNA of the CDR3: TGTGCCAGCAGCCAGGACGTTTACTCTGGAAACACCATATATTTT.

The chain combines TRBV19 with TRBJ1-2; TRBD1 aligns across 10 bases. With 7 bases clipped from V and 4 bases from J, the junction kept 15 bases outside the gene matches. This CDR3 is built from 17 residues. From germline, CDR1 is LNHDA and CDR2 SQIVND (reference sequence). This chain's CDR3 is CASIRSGTGARSYGYTF. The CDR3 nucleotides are TGTGCCAGTATTCGGTCCGGGACAGGGGCCAGATCCTATGGCTACACCTTC.

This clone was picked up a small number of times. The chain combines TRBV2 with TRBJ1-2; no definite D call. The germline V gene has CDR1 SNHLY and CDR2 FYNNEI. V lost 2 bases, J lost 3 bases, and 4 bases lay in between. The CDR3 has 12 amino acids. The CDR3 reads CASSEIYYGYTF. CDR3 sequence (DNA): TGTGCCAGCAGTGAAATTTACTATGGCTACACCTTC.

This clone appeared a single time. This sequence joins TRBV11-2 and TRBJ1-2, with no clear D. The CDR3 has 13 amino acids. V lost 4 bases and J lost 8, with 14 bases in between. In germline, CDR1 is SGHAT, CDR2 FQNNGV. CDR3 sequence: CASSSLGPWGYTF. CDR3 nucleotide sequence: TGTGCCAGCAGCTCCCTAGGGCCCTGGGGCTACACCTTC.

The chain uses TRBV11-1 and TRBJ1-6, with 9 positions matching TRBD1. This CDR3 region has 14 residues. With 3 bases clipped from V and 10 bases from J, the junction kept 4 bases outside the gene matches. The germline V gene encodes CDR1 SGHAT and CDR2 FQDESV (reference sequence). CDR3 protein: CASSLGTGNSPLHF. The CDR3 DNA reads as TGTGCCAGCAGCTTGGGGACAGGGAACTCACCCCTCCACTTT.

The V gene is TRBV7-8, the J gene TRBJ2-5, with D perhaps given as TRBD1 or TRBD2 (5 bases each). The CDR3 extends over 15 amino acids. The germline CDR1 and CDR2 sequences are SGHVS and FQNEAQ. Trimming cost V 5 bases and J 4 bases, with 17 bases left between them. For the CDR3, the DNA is TGTGCCAGCAGCCGAACCGGGACCCAGCGAGAGACCCAGTACTTC. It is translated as CASSRTGTQRETQYF.

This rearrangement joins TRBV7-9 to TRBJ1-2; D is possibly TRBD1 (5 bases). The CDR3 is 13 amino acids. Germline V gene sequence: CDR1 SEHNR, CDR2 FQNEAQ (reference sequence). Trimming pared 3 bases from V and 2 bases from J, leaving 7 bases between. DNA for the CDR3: TGTGCCAGCAGCTTGGAGGGGAACTATGGCTACACCTTC. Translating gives CASSLEGNYGYTF.

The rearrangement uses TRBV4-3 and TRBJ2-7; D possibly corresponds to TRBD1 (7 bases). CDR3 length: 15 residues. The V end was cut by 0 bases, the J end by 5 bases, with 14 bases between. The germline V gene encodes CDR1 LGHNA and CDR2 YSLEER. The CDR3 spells CASSQEEGAVDEQYF. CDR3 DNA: TGCGCCAGCAGCCAAGAGGAGGGGGCAGTTGACGAGCAGTACTTC.